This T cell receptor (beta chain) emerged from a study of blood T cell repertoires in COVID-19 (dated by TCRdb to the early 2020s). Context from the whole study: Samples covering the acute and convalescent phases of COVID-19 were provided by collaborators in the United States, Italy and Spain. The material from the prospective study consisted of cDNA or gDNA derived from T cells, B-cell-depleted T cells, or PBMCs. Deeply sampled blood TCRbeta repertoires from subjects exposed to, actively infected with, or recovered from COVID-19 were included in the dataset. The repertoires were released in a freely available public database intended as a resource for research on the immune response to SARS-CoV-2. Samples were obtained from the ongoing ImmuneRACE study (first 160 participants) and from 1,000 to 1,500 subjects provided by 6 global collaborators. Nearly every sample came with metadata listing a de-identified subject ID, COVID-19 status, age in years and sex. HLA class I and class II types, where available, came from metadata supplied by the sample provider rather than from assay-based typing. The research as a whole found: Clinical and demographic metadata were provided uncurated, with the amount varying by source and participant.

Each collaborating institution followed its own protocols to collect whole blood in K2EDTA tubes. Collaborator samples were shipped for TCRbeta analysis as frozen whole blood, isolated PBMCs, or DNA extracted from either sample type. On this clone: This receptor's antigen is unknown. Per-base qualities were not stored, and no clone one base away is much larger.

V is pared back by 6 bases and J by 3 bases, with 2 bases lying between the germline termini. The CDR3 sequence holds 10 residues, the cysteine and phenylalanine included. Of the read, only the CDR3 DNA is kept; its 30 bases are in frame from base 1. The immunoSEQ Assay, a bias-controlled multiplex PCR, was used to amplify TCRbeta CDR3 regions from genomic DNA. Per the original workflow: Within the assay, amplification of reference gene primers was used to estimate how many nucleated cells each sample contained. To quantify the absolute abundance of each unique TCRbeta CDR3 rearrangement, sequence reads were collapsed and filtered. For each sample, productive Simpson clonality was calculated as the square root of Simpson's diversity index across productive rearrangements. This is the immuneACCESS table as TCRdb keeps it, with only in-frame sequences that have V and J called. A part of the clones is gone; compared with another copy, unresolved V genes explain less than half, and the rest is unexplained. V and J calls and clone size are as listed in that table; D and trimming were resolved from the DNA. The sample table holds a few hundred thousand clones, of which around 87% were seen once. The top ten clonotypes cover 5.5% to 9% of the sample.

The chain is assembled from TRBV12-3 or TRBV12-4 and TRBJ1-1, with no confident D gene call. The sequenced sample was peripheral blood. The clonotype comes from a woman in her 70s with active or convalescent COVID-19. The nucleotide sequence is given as TGTGCCAGCAGCTACACTGAAGCTTTCTTT. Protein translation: CASSYTEAFF.